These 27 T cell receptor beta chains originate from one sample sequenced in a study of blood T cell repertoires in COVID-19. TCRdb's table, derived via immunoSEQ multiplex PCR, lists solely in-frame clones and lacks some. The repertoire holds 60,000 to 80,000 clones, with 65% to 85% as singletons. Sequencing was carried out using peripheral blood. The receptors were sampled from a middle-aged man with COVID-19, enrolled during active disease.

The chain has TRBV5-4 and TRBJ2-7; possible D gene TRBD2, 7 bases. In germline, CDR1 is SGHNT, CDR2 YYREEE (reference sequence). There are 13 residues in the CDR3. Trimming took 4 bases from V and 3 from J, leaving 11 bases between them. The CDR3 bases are TGTGCCAGCAGCGGAGGGGGGGACTACGAGCAGTACTTC. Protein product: CASSGGGDYEQYF. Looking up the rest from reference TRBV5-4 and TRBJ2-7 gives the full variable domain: ETGVTQSPTHLIKTRGQQVTLRCSSQSGHNTVSWYQQALGQGPQFIFQYYREEENGRGNFPPRFSGLQFPNYSSELNVNALELDDSALYLCASSGGGDYEQYFGPGTRLTVT.

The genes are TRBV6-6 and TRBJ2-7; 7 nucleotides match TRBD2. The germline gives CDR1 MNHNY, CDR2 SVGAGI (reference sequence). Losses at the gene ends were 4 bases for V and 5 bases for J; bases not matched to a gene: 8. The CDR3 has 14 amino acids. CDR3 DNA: TGTGCCAGCAGTTCCGGCGGGAGTCCCAACGAGCAGTACTTC. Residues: CASSSGGSPNEQYF.

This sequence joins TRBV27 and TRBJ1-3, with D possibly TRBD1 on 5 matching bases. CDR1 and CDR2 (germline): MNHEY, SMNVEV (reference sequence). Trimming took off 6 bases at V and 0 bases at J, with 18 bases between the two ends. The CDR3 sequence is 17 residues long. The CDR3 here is CASRGGIGGRSGNTIYF. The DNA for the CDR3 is TGTGCCAGCAGGGGGGGTATCGGTGGACGCTCTGGAAACACCATATATTTT.

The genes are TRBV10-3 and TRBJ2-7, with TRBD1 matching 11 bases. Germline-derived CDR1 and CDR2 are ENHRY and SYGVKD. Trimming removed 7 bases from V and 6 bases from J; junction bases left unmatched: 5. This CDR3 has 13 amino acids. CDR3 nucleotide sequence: TGTGCCATCATGGGGACAGGGGGGAGCGAGCAGTACTTC. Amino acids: CAIMGTGGSEQYF.

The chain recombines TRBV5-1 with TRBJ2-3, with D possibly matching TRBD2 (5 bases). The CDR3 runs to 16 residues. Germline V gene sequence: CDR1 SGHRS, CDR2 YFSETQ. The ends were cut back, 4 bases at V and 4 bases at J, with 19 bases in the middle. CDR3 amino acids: CASSRGIGIGPDTQYF. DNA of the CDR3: TGCGCCAGCAGCCGGGGAATTGGGATTGGTCCAGATACGCAGTATTTT.

CDR3 loop: CASSQALPGQYNSPLHF. The CDR3 DNA reads TGCGCCAGCAGCCAAGCGCTTCCCGGACAGTATAATTCACCCCTCCACTTT. The rearrangement uses TRBV4-3 and TRBJ1-6; TRBD1 is a possible D gene (6 bases). The CDR3 has 17 amino acids. Per germline, CDR1 LGHNA and CDR2 YSLEER. V gave up 1 base and J gave up 4 bases, with 14 bases separating them.

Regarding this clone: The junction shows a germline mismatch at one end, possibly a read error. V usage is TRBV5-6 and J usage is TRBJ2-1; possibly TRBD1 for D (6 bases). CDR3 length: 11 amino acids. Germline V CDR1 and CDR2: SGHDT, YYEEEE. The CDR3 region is CASSLERQEVF. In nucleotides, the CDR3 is TGTGCCAGCAGCTTGGAGAGACAGGAGGTCTTC.

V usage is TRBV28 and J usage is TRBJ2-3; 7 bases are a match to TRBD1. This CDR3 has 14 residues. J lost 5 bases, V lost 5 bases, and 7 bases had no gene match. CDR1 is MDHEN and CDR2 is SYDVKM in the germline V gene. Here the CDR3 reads CASSLTGAQDTQYF. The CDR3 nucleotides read TGTGCCAGCAGTCTCACAGGGGCCCAAGATACGCAGTATTTT. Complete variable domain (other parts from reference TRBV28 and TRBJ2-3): DVKVTQSSRYLVKRTGEKVFLECVQDMDHENMFWYRQDPGLGLRLIYFSYDVKMKEKGDIPEGYSVSREKKERFSLILESASTNQTSMYLCASSLTGAQDTQYFGPGTRLTVL.

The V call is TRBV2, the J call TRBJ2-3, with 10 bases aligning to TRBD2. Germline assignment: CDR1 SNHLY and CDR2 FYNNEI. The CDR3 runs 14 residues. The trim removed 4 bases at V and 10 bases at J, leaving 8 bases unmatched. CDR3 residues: CASSAAGGASAQYF. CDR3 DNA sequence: TGTGCCAGCAGTGCAGCGGGAGGGGCTTCCGCGCAGTATTTT.

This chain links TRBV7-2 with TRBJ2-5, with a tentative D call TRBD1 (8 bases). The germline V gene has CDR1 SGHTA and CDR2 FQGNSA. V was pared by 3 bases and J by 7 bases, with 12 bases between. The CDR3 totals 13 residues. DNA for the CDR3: TGTGCCAGCAGCTTGGGGGGGACAGGGACCCAGTACTTC. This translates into CASSLGGTGTQYF. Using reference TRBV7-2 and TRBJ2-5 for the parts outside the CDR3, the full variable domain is GAGVSQSPSNKVTEKGKDVELRCDPISGHTALYWYRQSLGQGLEFLIYFQGNSAPDKSGLPSDRFSAERTGGSVSTLTIQRTQQEDSAVYLCASSLGGTGTQYFGPGTRLLVL.

The CDR3: CASSSGGGETQYF. The CDR3 coding sequence is TGTGCCAGCAGTTCAGGGGGCGGAGAGACCCAGTACTTC. The V call is TRBV5-4, the J call TRBJ2-5, with 8 bases matching TRBD1. Looked up from germline, CDR1 is SGHNT and CDR2 is YYREEE (reference sequence). The J segment lost 4 bases and the V segment lost 5 bases, leaving 4 bases of the junction unmatched. The CDR3 consists of 13 residues.

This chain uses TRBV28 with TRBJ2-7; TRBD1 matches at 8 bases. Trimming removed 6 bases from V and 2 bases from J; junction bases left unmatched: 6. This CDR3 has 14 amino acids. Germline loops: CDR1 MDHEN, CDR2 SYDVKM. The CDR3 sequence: CASRPTGDPYEQYF. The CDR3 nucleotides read TGTGCCAGCAGACCGACAGGGGACCCCTACGAGCAGTACTTC.

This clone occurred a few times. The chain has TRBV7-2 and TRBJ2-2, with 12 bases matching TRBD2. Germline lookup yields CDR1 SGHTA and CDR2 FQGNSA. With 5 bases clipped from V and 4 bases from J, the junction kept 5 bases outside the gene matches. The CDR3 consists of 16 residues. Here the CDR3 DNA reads TGTGCCAGCAGCAAAAGACTAGCGGGAGTCACCGGGGAGCTGTTTTTT. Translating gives CASSKRLAGVTGELFF.

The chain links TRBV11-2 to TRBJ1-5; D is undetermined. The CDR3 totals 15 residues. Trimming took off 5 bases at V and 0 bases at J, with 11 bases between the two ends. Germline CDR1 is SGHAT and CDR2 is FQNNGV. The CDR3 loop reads CASSRSRYSNQPQHF. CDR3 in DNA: TGTGCCAGCAGCCGTAGCCGATATAGCAATCAGCCCCAGCATTTT. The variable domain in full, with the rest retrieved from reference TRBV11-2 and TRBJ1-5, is EAGVAQSPRYKIIEKRQSVAFWCNPISGHATLYWYQQILGQGPKLLIQFQNNGVVDDSQLPKDRFSAERLKGVDSTLKIQPAKLEDSAVYLCASSRSRYSNQPQHFGDGTRLSIL.

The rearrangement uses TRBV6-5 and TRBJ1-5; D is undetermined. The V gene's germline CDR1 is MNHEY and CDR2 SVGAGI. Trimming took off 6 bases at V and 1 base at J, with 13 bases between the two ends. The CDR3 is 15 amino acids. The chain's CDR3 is CASSQVISSNQPQHF. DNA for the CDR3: TGTGCCAGCAGCCAGGTGATCAGCAGCAATCAGCCCCAGCATTTT.

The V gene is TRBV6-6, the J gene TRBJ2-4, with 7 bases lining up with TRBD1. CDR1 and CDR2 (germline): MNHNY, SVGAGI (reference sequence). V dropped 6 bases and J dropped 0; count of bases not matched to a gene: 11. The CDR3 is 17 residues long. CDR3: CASSRPEGAGAKNIQYF. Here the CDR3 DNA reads TGTGCCAGCAGCCGACCAGAGGGGGCCGGAGCCAAAAACATTCAGTACTTC.

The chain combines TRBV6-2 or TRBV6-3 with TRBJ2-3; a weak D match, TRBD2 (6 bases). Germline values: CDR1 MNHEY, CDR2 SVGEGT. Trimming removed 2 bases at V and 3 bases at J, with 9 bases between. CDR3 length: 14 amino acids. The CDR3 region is CASSYGGFTDTQYF. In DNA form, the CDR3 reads TGTGCCAGCAGTTACGGGGGGTTTACAGATACGCAGTATTTT.

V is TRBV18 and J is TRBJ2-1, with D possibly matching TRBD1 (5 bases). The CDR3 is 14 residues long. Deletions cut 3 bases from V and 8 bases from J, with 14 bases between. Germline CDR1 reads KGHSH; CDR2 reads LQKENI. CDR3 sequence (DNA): TGTGCCAGCTCACCCCGACGACAGTGGGATGAGCAGTTCTTC. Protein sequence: CASSPRRQWDEQFF.

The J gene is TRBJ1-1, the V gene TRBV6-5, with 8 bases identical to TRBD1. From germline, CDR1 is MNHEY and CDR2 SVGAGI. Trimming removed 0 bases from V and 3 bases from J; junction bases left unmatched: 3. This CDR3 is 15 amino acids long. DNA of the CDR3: TGTGCCAGCAGTTACTCGAAGACAGGGGACACTGAAGCTTTCTTT. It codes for CASSYSKTGDTEAFF.

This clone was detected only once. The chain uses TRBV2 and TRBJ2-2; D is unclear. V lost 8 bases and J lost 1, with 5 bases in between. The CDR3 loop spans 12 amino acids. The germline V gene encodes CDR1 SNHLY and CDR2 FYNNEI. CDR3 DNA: TGTGCCAGCGGGCTGAACACCGGGGAGCTGTTTTTT. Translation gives CASGLNTGELFF.

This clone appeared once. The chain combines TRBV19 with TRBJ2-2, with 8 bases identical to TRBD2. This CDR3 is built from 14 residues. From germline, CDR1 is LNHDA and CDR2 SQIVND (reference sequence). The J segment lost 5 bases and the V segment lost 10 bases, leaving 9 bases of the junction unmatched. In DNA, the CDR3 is TGTGCCACCGAGACTAGCGCACGGACCGGGGAGCTGTTTTTT. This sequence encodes CATETSARTGELFF.

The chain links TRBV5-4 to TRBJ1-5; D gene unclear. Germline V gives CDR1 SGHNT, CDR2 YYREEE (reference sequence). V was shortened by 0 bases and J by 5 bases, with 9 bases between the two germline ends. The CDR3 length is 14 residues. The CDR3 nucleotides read TGTGCCAGCAGCTTGGGAGGCGCATATCAGCCCCAGCATTTT. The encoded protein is CASSLGGAYQPQHF.

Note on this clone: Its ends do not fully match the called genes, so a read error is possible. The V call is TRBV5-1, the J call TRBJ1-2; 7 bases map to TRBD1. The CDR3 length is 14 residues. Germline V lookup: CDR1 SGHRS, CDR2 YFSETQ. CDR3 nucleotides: TGCGCCGGCAGCGTCGGACAGGAGGTCTATGGCTACACCTTC. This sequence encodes CAGSVGQEVYGYTF.

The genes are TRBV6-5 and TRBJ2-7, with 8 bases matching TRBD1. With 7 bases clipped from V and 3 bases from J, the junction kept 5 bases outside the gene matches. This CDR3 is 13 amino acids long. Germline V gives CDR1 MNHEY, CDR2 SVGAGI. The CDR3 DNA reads TGTGCCAGCAAATCCGGACAGGGCTACGAGCAGTACTTC. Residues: CASKSGQGYEQYF.

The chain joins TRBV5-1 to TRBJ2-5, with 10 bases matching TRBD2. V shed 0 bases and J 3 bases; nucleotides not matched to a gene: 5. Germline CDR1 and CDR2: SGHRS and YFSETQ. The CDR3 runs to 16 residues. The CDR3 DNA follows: TGCGCCAGCAGCTTGGGGGGGACTAGCGTAAAAGAGACCCAGTACTTC. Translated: CASSLGGTSVKETQYF.

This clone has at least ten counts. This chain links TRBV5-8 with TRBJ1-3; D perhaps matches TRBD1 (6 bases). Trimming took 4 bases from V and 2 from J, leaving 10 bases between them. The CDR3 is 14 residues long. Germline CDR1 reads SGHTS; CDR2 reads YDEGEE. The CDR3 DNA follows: TGTGCCAGCAGCACTCGGGACACTGGAAACACCATATATTTT. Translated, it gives CASSTRDTGNTIYF.

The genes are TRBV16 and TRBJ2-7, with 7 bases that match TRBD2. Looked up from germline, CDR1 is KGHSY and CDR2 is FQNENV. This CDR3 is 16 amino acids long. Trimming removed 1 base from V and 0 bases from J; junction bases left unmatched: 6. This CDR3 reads CASSQFPRGSSYEQYF. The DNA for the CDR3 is TGTGCCAGCAGCCAATTCCCCCGCGGGAGCTCCTACGAGCAGTACTTC.